This TCR beta chain originates from a study of early T cells in non-severe SARS-CoV-2 infection. Background on the study: Alpha and beta chains were unpaired, from unsorted whole-blood bulk RNA.

Trimming removed 5 bases from V and 6 bases from J; junction bases left unmatched: 5. The CDR3 is made up of 14 amino acids. Comment on this clonotype: Its antigen remains unknown.

General study points: VDJdb matches were skewed toward anti-spike CD8 T cell responses.

Individual cDNA molecules were tagged with unique molecular identifiers, the study reported. TCRdb re-called the 5' RACE reads through MiXCR, storing one row per CDR3 protein. Of about 48,000 distinct CDR3 sequences in the sample, over 10% were seen once. This chain uses TRBV12-3 or TRBV12-4 with TRBJ2-7, with 12 bases aligning to TRBD1. This clonotype was sampled from an adult who was a healthcare worker with PCR-confirmed SARS-CoV-2 infection or an uninfected control (not recorded which). Material: whole blood. CDR3 nucleotide sequence: TGTGCCAGCAGTATGGGACAGGGGGCGGCCGAGCAGTACTTC. Amino acid sequence: CASSMGQGAAEQYF.